The 27 T cell receptor beta chains listed next were all sequenced from one sample in a study of OX40 agonist ivuxolimab in advanced cancers. Libraries were prepared by immunoSEQ multiplex PCR; TCRdb keeps only in-frame clonotypes and omits some of them. The data contain some 64,000 clones, about 89% of them singletons. The source material was CD4+ or CD8+ T cells sorted from blood, sampled in a trial of the OX40 agonist ivuxolimab. The receptor source for this set is an adult with an advanced solid tumor such as melanoma, head and neck, liver or kidney cancer.

The J gene is TRBJ1-6, the V gene TRBV11-3; weak D call: TRBD1 (6 bases). Germline values: CDR1 SGHNT, CDR2 YENEEA. The CDR3 has 13 amino acids. Trimming removed 5 bases at V and 7 bases at J, with 9 bases between. The CDR3 DNA follows: TGTGCCAGCAGCCCGGGACACAATTCACCCCTCCACTTT. Amino acid sequence: CASSPGHNSPLHF.

The chain combines TRBV7-8 with TRBJ1-1, with 7 nucleotides matching TRBD1. This CDR3 comprises 16 residues. V shed 1 base and J 1 base; nucleotides not matched to a gene: 6. Germline loops: CDR1 SGHVS, CDR2 FQNEAQ. CDR3 sequence: CASSLEGALGNTEAFF. The DNA of the CDR3 is TGTGCCAGCAGCTTAGAGGGGGCTCTCGGGAACACTGAAGCTTTCTTT. The full variable domain, with the rest looked up from reference TRBV7-8 and TRBJ1-1, is GAGVSQSPRYKVAKRGQDVALRCDPISGHVSLFWYQQALGQGPEFLTYFQNEAQLDKSGLPSDRFFAERPEGSVSTLKIQRTQQEDSAVYLCASSLEGALGNTEAFFGQGTRLTVV.

The J gene is TRBJ1-5, the V gene TRBV4-1, with unresolved D. V shed 0 bases and J shed 0 bases, with 0 bases lying between them. CDR1 and CDR2 (germline): MGHRA, YSYEKL. The CDR3 length is 13 residues. In nucleotides, the CDR3 is TGCGCCAGCAGCCAAGATAGCAATCAGCCCCAGCATTTT. It is translated as CASSQDSNQPQHF.

The V call is TRBV7-8, the J call TRBJ1-5; 7 nucleotides align to TRBD1. Germline V gives CDR1 SGHVS, CDR2 FQNEAQ. This CDR3 is 16 amino acids long. With V trimmed by 1 base and J by 7 bases, 10 bases remained unmatched. The CDR3 spells CASSLGGSGGGQPQHF. CDR3 sequence (DNA): TGTGCCAGCAGCTTAGGAGGGTCAGGGGGGGGACAGCCCCAGCATTTT.

The chain carries TRBV28 and TRBJ2-5; tentative D call: TRBD2 (6 bases). The CDR3 sequence is 14 residues long. Trimming removed 1 base from V and 5 bases from J, with 11 bases in between. Germline assignment: CDR1 MDHEN and CDR2 SYDVKM. The CDR3 protein is CASSLLEGMETQYF. Written as DNA, the CDR3 is TGTGCCAGCAGTTTATTGGAGGGAATGGAGACCCAGTACTTC.

In this sample, this clone turned up once. The rearrangement uses TRBV19 and TRBJ2-7; 7 positions match TRBD1. Germline assignment: CDR1 LNHDA and CDR2 SQIVND (reference sequence). The ends lost 3 bases at V and 0 bases at J; junction bases unmatched: 2. CDR3 length: 14 residues. In DNA form, the CDR3 reads TGTGCCAGTAGTATGACAGGGAGCTCCTACGAGCAGTACTTC. This codes for CASSMTGSSYEQYF.

The chain is built from TRBV2 and TRBJ2-7; the D call may be TRBD1 or TRBD2 (5 bases each). Looked up from germline, CDR1 is SNHLY and CDR2 is FYNNEI. V was clipped by 10 bases and J by 4 bases, with 17 bases between them. The CDR3 contains 13 residues. CDR3 in DNA: TGTGCCACCTGGGACGGACTCCAGTACGAGCAGTACTTC. Its translation: CATWDGLQYEQYF.

The chain carries TRBV10-2 and TRBJ2-7; TRBD1 matches at 10 bases. The CDR3 loop spans 14 amino acids. Trimming cost V 8 bases and J 3 bases; bases outside gene matches: 7. The germline V gene has CDR1 WSHSY and CDR2 SAAADI. The CDR3 loop reads CASVVGQGDYEQYF. The CDR3 nucleotides read TGCGCCAGCGTTGTAGGACAGGGGGACTACGAGCAGTACTTC.

The V and J genes are TRBV13 and TRBJ2-5, with 7 bases fitting TRBD1. The CDR3 extends over 14 amino acids. V shed 5 bases and J 2 bases; nucleotides not matched to a gene: 5. The germline CDR1 and CDR2 sequences are PRHDT and FYEKMQ (reference sequence). CDR3 in DNA: TGTGCCAGCAGCCCGAAGGACAGGCAAGAGACCCAGTACTTC. Translation: CASSPKDRQETQYF.

This clone was detected once. This chain links TRBV11-2 with TRBJ2-1, with 9 bases identical to TRBD2. With 6 bases clipped from V and 8 bases from J, the junction kept 8 bases outside the gene matches. Germline CDR1 SGHAT, CDR2 FQNNGV. The CDR3 consists of 14 residues. In DNA, the CDR3 is TGTGCCAGCAGTATATTGGGACTAGCATATGAGCAGTTCTTC. Its translation: CASSILGLAYEQFF. The full variable domain, completed using reference TRBV11-2 and TRBJ2-1, is EAGVAQSPRYKIIEKRQSVAFWCNPISGHATLYWYQQILGQGPKLLIQFQNNGVVDDSQLPKDRFSAERLKGVDSTLKIQPAKLEDSAVYLCASSILGLAYEQFFGPGTRLTVL.

The chain employs TRBV4-1 and TRBJ1-2, with a weak D call TRBD1 (5 bases). The germline CDR1 and CDR2 sequences are MGHRA and YSYEKL. This CDR3 spans 13 amino acids. Trimming pared 0 bases from V and 8 bases from J, leaving 10 bases between. The chain's CDR3 is CASSQEMDTGYTF. CDR3 bases: TGCGCCAGCAGCCAAGAGATGGACACAGGCTACACCTTC.

The chain uses TRBV6-6 and TRBJ1-2; no clear D gene. Germline V gene data show CDR1 as MNHNY and CDR2 as SVGAGI (reference sequence). The CDR3 is made up of 10 amino acids. Trimming took off 6 bases at V and 8 bases at J, with 7 bases between the two ends. CDR3 sequence reads: CASRQRGYTF. The DNA of the CDR3 is TGTGCCAGCAGACAAAGGGGCTACACCTTC.

V usage is TRBV10-3 and J usage is TRBJ1-1; the match to TRBD1 covers 7 bases. The CDR3 runs to 13 residues. The ends lost 6 bases at V and 4 bases at J; junction bases unmatched: 5. Germline assignment: CDR1 ENHRY and CDR2 SYGVKD. The CDR3 DNA sequence: TGTGCCATCAGCGCGACAGGGTCCACTGAAGCTTTCTTT. Amino acid sequence: CAISATGSTEAFF.

The J gene is TRBJ1-1, the V gene TRBV7-9; D possibly corresponds to TRBD1 (6 bases). CDR3 length: 15 amino acids. Germline loops: CDR1 SEHNR, CDR2 FQNEAQ (reference sequence). The germline V and J ends were trimmed by 5 bases and 1 base, with 14 bases remaining between them. The CDR3 region has the DNA TGTGCCAGCAGCCCTACAGGGATCAGGAACACTGAAGCTTTCTTT. Its translation is CASSPTGIRNTEAFF.

The V gene is TRBV7-9, the J gene TRBJ2-7; D not resolved. Germline CDR1 SEHNR, CDR2 FQNEAQ (reference sequence). The CDR3 consists of 11 residues. Trimming cost V 5 bases and J 3 bases, with 5 bases left between them. CDR3 in amino acids: CASSKDYEQYF. Here the CDR3 DNA reads TGTGCCAGCAGCAAGGACTACGAGCAGTACTTC. Based on the CDR3 plus reference TRBV7-9 and TRBJ2-7, the full variable domain is DTGVSQNPRHKITKRGQNVTFRCDPISEHNRLYWYRQTLGQGPEFLTYFQNEAQLEKSRLLSDRFSAERPKGSFSTLEIQRTEQGDSAMYLCASSKDYEQYFGPGTRLTVT.

This clone was counted between two and nine times. This chain joins TRBV15 and TRBJ2-7; 7 bases are shared with TRBD1. The J segment lost 2 bases and the V segment lost 0 bases, leaving 10 bases of the junction unmatched. Germline V gene sequence: CDR1 LNHNV, CDR2 YYDKDF (reference sequence). The CDR3 is made up of 17 amino acids. The CDR3 coding sequence is TGTGCCACCAGCAGAGATCCCCCCCAGGGGGTAACCTACGAGCAGTACTTC. This encodes CATSRDPPQGVTYEQYF.

The chain employs TRBV5-6 and TRBJ2-7; D not resolved. Trimming left V 4 bases short and J 4 bases short, with 15 bases between. This CDR3 comprises 14 residues. Looked up from germline, CDR1 is SGHDT and CDR2 is YYEEEE. The CDR3 DNA follows: TGTGCCAGCAGCACGCCTTCACGCTTTTACGAGCAGTACTTC. This sequence encodes CASSTPSRFYEQYF.

The DNA for the CDR3 is TGTGCCAGCAGCTTGGGGCTTGGCTACACCTTC. This encodes CASSLGLGYTF. The J gene is TRBJ1-2, the V gene TRBV5-4; D is undetermined. Trimming left V 0 bases short and J 7 bases short, with 4 bases between. This CDR3 has 11 amino acids. Germline CDR1 is SGHNT and CDR2 is YYREEE (reference sequence).

This clone was seen only a few times. The rearrangement joins TRBV6-5 to TRBJ2-2; TRBD2 agrees at 12 bases. Germline CDR1 and CDR2: MNHEY and SVGAGI. The CDR3 length is 16 residues. Germline trimming cut 4 bases from V and 6 bases from J; bases unmatched to any gene: 6. CDR3 region: CASSLTSGGVAGELFF. The CDR3 DNA sequence: TGTGCCAGCAGTTTGACTAGCGGGGGAGTGGCCGGGGAGCTGTTTTTT.

The CDR3 sequence is CAPGPHYGYTF. CDR3 nucleotides: TGTGCGCCCGGGCCCCACTATGGCTACACCTTC. The chain has TRBV6-1 and TRBJ1-2; D not certain. The CDR3 is 11 amino acids. In germline, CDR1 is MNHNS, CDR2 SASEGT.

The V call is TRBV9, the J call TRBJ2-3, with D possibly being TRBD1 or TRBD2 (5 bases each). The V end lost 4 bases, the J end lost 5 bases, and 17 bases lay between the germline ends. This CDR3 contains 15 residues. In germline, CDR1 is SGDLS, CDR2 YYNGEE. The CDR3 sequence: CASSPGTKLQDTQYF. The DNA of the CDR3 is TGTGCCAGCAGCCCCGGGACCAAGCTGCAAGATACGCAGTATTTT.

This chain connects TRBV19 to TRBJ2-7; the D call may be TRBD1 or TRBD2 (7 bases each). The CDR3 length is 16 residues. CDR1 LNHDA and CDR2 SQIVND come from the germline V gene (reference sequence). Trimming took 5 bases from V and 2 from J, leaving 19 bases between them. The CDR3, as DNA: TGTGCCAGTAGTTCACAGAGACAGGGAGGGCCCTACGAGCAGTACTTC. It translates to CASSSQRQGGPYEQYF.

A remark on this clone: Distinct nucleotide sequences in the sample also encode this CDR3. This chain joins TRBV19 and TRBJ1-5; D might be TRBD1 (6 bases). The CDR3 length is 14 residues. The ends were cut back, 2 bases at V and 3 bases at J, with 8 bases in the middle. Looked up from germline, CDR1 is LNHDA and CDR2 is SQIVND (reference sequence). The CDR3 spells CASSIRDTNQPQHF. Here the CDR3 DNA reads TGTGCCAGTAGTATACGGGACACCAATCAGCCCCAGCATTTT. Combining the CDR3 with reference TRBV19 and TRBJ1-5 gives the whole variable domain DGGITQSPKYLFRKEGQNVTLSCEQNLNHDAMYWYRQDPGQGLRLIYYSQIVNDFQKGDIAEGYSVSREKKESFPLTVTSAQKNPTAFYLCASSIRDTNQPQHFGDGTRLSIL.

This rearrangement joins TRBV13 to TRBJ2-7; 10 bases map to TRBD2. The V gene end was trimmed by 4 bases and the J gene end by 3 bases; junction bases not matched to a gene: 12. The germline gives CDR1 PRHDT, CDR2 FYEKMQ (reference sequence). CDR3 size: 17 residues. CDR3: CASSSRTPSGGNYEQYF. The CDR3 region has the DNA TGTGCCAGCAGCTCACGGACCCCTAGCGGGGGAAACTACGAGCAGTACTTC.

The chain has TRBV28 and TRBJ1-1, with a tentative D call TRBD1 (6 bases). CDR3 size: 13 residues. Looked up from germline, CDR1 is MDHEN and CDR2 is SYDVKM. The V end was cut by 5 bases, the J end by 5 bases, with 12 bases between. The CDR3 region has the DNA TGTGCCAGCAGTATCCGAACAGGGACTGAAGCTTTCTTT. Its protein product is CASSIRTGTEAFF.

The V call is TRBV27, the J call TRBJ2-7, with 9 nucleotides matching TRBD2. With V trimmed by 3 bases and J by 3 bases, 6 bases remained unmatched. CDR3 length: 15 amino acids. Per the germline V gene, CDR1 is MNHEY and CDR2 is SMNVEV (reference sequence). The CDR3 region has the DNA TGTGCCAGCAGTTTGTCTAGCGGGGCCTACTACGAGCAGTACTTC. Residues: CASSLSSGAYYEQYF.

V usage is TRBV19 and J usage is TRBJ1-1; a possible D gene is TRBD1 (5 bases). The germline gives CDR1 LNHDA, CDR2 SQIVND (reference sequence). The V end lost 10 bases, the J end lost 1 base, and 13 bases lay between the germline ends. The CDR3 contains 13 residues. The CDR3 spells CAIQGARNTEAFF. DNA of the CDR3: TGTGCCATACAAGGGGCGCGGAACACTGAAGCTTTCTTT.